This is a list of T cell receptor beta chains from one sample in a study of T cell responses to AZD1222 COVID-19 vaccine. Libraries were prepared by immunoSEQ multiplex PCR; TCRdb keeps only in-frame clonotypes and omits some of them. The sample lists about 90,000 clones, roughly 90% occurring once. Sample: peripheral blood, taken 28 days after the second AZD1222 dose. Receptors originate from an adult who received the AZD1222 COVID-19 vaccine. The conserved cysteine and the conserved F or W are not part of the CDR3 here. The D gene is left open where the match is weak.

d_call,v_call,cdr3_aa
NA,TRBV6-5,ASSYSVATDTQY
NA,TRBV3-1/TRBV3-2,ASSQWGRETQY
NA,TRBV5-6,ASSLGEKTQY
TRBD1,TRBV5-5,ASSLEGQGYSPLH
NA,TRBV27,ATFGEGNHGYT
NA,TRBV11-2,ASSLANQPQH
TRBD2,TRBV5-1,ASSYGLAGLITDTQY
TRBD1,TRBV2,ASSVMDRLSYEQY
NA,TRBV19,ATGGGRNQPQH
TRBD2,TRBV30,AWSPLLAGVIYEQY
TRBD2,TRBV19,ASSLTSGRLNEQF
NA,TRBV6-6,ASSRSGGDYGYT
TRBD1,TRBV12-5,ASGLQGQGLLELF
NA,TRBV5-1,ASRRVNTEAF
TRBD1,TRBV2,ASDRDRVYEQY
NA,TRBV11-2,ASSLDRSRGPNTEAF
NA,TRBV2,ASRRGEGNQPQH
TRBD2,TRBV28,ASRGTSGRSSYEQY
NA,TRBV11-3,ASSPPGHFYEQY
NA,TRBV6-5,ASSYAAGEGSPLH
TRBD2,TRBV27,ASSFRGGLAGGDSYNEQF
NA,TRBV2,ASSEARQTNEKLF
NA,TRBV5-6,ASSLGGGTTDTQY
TRBD2,TRBV5-1,ASSLAGSGRTDTQY
NA,TRBV7-9,ASSPDWEGVRTDTQY
NA,TRBV27,ASSPGTQNYGYT
NA,TRBV28,ASSFQYQPQH
NA,TRBV27,ASSPSSYEQY
NA,TRBV6-1,ASSEVRDTQY
NA,TRBV7-2,ASSFRDNLETEAF
NA,TRBV5-5,ASSLFESSYEQY
TRBD1,TRBV12-3/TRBV12-4,ASSQDRDQTQY
NA,TRBV5-1,ASSLDPAEAYNEQF
NA,TRBV27,ASSINRAAGELF
NA,TRBV7-3,ASSLWSRGDTQY
TRBD1,TRBV9,ASSFRTGTGELF
NA,TRBV19,ASSPTWTGELF
NA,TRBV19,ASRRGQNQPQH
NA,TRBV19,ASSINPQRKEQY
NA,TRBV2,ALGAEETQY
NA,TRBV15,ATSRDKRRRDSYEQY
NA,TRBV10-3,ATIDSTGPNSPLH
TRBD2,TRBV13,ASRQNLYSGSGGNEQF
TRBD2,TRBV12-3/TRBV12-4,ASSGTSDEQF
TRBD1,TRBV13,ASSLHPGTGSGSSPGNTIY
NA,TRBV4-1,ASSQDRDLGDGTNEKLF